These 17 T cell receptor beta chains were sequenced from one sample in a study of blood T cell repertoires in COVID-19 (dated by TCRdb to the early 2020s). Library prep was done by the immunoSEQ multiplex PCR assay. TCRdb carries this immuneACCESS record with in-frame sequences only. Its versions omit some clonotypes, under half of them owing to an unresolved V gene in the studies checked, with the rest unexplained. The sample table lists about 150,000 clones, 75% to 85% of them with a count of one. 9.8% of the sample rests with the top ten. The sample taken for sequencing was peripheral blood. These receptors were collected from a woman aged 45-65 years with acute or convalescent COVID-19.

This chain links TRBV28 with TRBJ2-7; 12 bases are a match to TRBD2. The CDR3 covers 15 residues. The V gene's germline CDR1 is MDHEN and CDR2 SYDVKM. Unmatched junction bases numbered 6, after V lost 5 bases and J lost 4 bases. The CDR3 protein is CASSRATSGGYEQYF. CDR3 bases: TGTGCCAGCAGTCGAGCGACTAGCGGGGGTTACGAGCAGTACTTC.

The chain's CDR3 is CASSMPGPQGADYGYTF. For the CDR3, the DNA is TGTGCCAGTAGTATGCCGGGCCCACAGGGGGCGGACTATGGCTACACCTTC. The rearrangement joins TRBV19 to TRBJ1-2; TRBD1 matches 9 bases. Germline V gene data show CDR1 as LNHDA and CDR2 as SQIVND (reference sequence). With V trimmed by 3 bases and J by 3 bases, 11 bases remained unmatched. CDR3 size: 17 residues. Using reference TRBV19 and TRBJ1-2 for the parts outside the CDR3, the full variable domain is DGGITQSPKYLFRKEGQNVTLSCEQNLNHDAMYWYRQDPGQGLRLIYYSQIVNDFQKGDIAEGYSVSREKKESFPLTVTSAQKNPTAFYLCASSMPGPQGADYGYTFGSGTRLTVV.

This clone showed up just once. The chain employs TRBV25-1 and TRBJ2-3; D remains unclear. Looked up from germline, CDR1 is MGHDK and CDR2 is SYGVNS. This CDR3 comprises 14 residues. Trimming took off 3 bases at V and 6 bases at J, with 13 bases between the two ends. The CDR3 nucleotides are TGTGCCAGCAGTGACGCGGCGCTTGGGGATACGCAGTATTTT. This sequence encodes CASSDAALGDTQYF.

The J gene is TRBJ2-1, the V gene TRBV7-7; tentative D call: TRBD1 (6 bases). This CDR3 is built from 14 residues. Germline V gene data show CDR1 as SSHAT and CDR2 as FNYEAQ (reference sequence). The V end was cut by 5 bases, the J end by 4 bases, with 12 bases between. CDR3 in amino acids: CASSPRTVYNEQFF. The DNA for the CDR3 is TGTGCCAGCAGCCCCCGGACAGTTTACAATGAGCAGTTCTTC.

The V and J genes are TRBV6-5 and TRBJ1-4, with TRBD1 matching over 7 bases. This CDR3 region has 13 residues. Unmatched junction bases numbered 6, after V lost 11 bases and J lost 3 bases. CDR1 is MNHEY, CDR2 SVGAGI, per germline. The CDR3 coding sequence is TGTGCCGGCCGGACAGGCGCTAATGAAAAACTGTTTTTT. Translation: CAGRTGANEKLFF.

As concerns this clone: At the DNA level, this CDR3 is encoded by other sequences in the same sample as well. The chain has TRBV6-5 and TRBJ2-5, with D perhaps matching TRBD2 (5 bases). The germline V gene has CDR1 MNHEY and CDR2 SVGAGI. V lost 3 bases, J lost 5 bases, and 7 bases lay in between. The CDR3 runs 12 residues. The CDR3: CASSYRGETQYF. CDR3 bases: TGTGCCAGCAGTTATCGAGGGGAGACCCAGTACTTC.

The gene calls are TRBV14 and TRBJ1-1, with 9 bases fitting TRBD1. Germline trimming cut 2 bases from V and 6 bases from J; bases unmatched to any gene: 7. The CDR3 has 15 residues. Per germline, CDR1 SGHDN and CDR2 FVKESK. The CDR3 protein is CASSQYRRQGAEAFF. Written as DNA, the CDR3 is TGTGCCAGCAGCCAATACCGACGACAGGGGGCTGAAGCTTTCTTT.

This sequence joins TRBV7-8 and TRBJ2-7; no clear D. Trimming left V 5 bases short and J 1 base short, with 6 bases between. Germline assignment: CDR1 SGHVS and CDR2 FQNEAQ. This CDR3 is 12 amino acids long. In nucleotides, the CDR3 is TGTGCCAGCAGCCGATCTTCCTACGAGCAGTACTTC. Translation gives CASSRSSYEQYF.

This clone turned up a few times. The chain uses TRBV27 and TRBJ1-6, with D tentatively TRBD1 (5 bases). Germline values: CDR1 MNHEY, CDR2 SMNVEV (reference sequence). V dropped 7 bases and J dropped 6 bases, with 13 bases sitting between them. The CDR3 totals 14 residues. In nucleotides, the CDR3 is TGTGCCAGCACCCTACAGGCCTCTAATTCACCCCTCCACTTT. Protein: CASTLQASNSPLHF.

The chain joins TRBV6-2 or TRBV6-3 to TRBJ2-3, with D unresolved. The germline V gene encodes CDR1 MNHEY and CDR2 SVGEGT. Between the trimmed V and J ends, which lost 2 bases and 3 bases, there was a span of 6 bases. The CDR3 is 13 residues long. This CDR3 reads CASSYLLTDTQYF. CDR3 nucleotide sequence: TGTGCCAGCAGTTACCTCCTTACAGATACGCAGTATTTT.

The genes are TRBV1 and TRBJ2-1; the table assigns TRBD2, which was not confirmed against the DNA. TRBV1 represents a pseudogene. This CDR3 region has 11 residues. The DNA of the CDR3 is TGCACCAGTAACCACGGGAGGGGGGAGTTCTTC. The encoded protein is CTSNHGRGEFF.

J is TRBJ1-3 and V is TRBV5-1; D call uncertain. V lost 2 bases, J lost 4 bases, and 10 bases lay in between. Germline V CDR1 and CDR2: SGHRS, YFSETQ. The length of the CDR3 is 14 residues. CDR3 protein: CASSFLGRGNTIYF. In DNA form, the CDR3 reads TGCGCCAGCAGCTTCCTCGGGAGAGGAAACACCATATATTTT.

The genes are TRBV15 and TRBJ1-2; 7 positions agree with TRBD1. Germline CDR1 reads LNHNV; CDR2 reads YYDKDF (reference sequence). The CDR3 is made up of 13 amino acids. V trimming: 3 bases; J trimming: 8 bases; junction bases outside the gene matches: 6. This CDR3 is CATSSGQVWGYTF. Here the CDR3 DNA reads TGTGCCACCAGCAGCGGACAGGTCTGGGGCTACACCTTC. Filled out from reference TRBV15 and TRBJ1-2, the complete variable domain reads DAMVIQNPRYQVTQFGKPVTLSCSQTLNHNVMYWYQQKSSQAPKLLFHYYDKDFNNEADTPDNFQSRRPNTSFCFLDIRSPGLGDTAMYLCATSSGQVWGYTFGSGTRLTVV.

This chain connects TRBV7-7 to TRBJ1-4; D is undetermined. V dropped 5 bases and J dropped 7 bases, with 8 bases sitting between them. Germline V gene data show CDR1 as SSHAT and CDR2 as FNYEAQ (reference sequence). The CDR3 runs 12 residues. This chain's CDR3 is CASSAGGEKLFF. Here the CDR3 DNA reads TGTGCCAGCAGCGCCGGTGGTGAAAAACTGTTTTTT.

The chain carries TRBV5-8 and TRBJ2-6; D unresolved. CDR1 is SGHTS and CDR2 is YDEGEE in the germline V gene. The CDR3 loop spans 13 amino acids. Trimming pared 3 bases from V and 4 bases from J, leaving 5 bases between. The CDR3 is CASSYSGANVLTF. The CDR3, as DNA: TGTGCCAGCAGCTATTCGGGGGCCAACGTCCTGACTTTC.

The chain is built from TRBV5-6 and TRBJ2-6; no definite D call. The CDR3 has 15 residues. Germline assignment: CDR1 SGHDT and CDR2 YYEEEE. Trimming shortened V by 4 bases and J by 4 bases, and 12 bases separated the two germline ends. DNA of the CDR3: TGTGCCAGCAGCCGAGGCGAAGTGGGGGCCAACGTCCTGACTTTC. This translates into CASSRGEVGANVLTF.

This chain connects TRBV4-3 to TRBJ2-3; 7 nucleotides match TRBD2. The trim removed 2 bases at V and 2 bases at J, leaving 7 bases unmatched. The CDR3 is made up of 16 amino acids. Germline V lookup: CDR1 LGHNA, CDR2 YSLEER. DNA for the CDR3: TGCGCCAGCAGCCAATTAGGGCGGGGGTTCACAGATACGCAGTATTTT. Encoded protein: CASSQLGRGFTDTQYF.